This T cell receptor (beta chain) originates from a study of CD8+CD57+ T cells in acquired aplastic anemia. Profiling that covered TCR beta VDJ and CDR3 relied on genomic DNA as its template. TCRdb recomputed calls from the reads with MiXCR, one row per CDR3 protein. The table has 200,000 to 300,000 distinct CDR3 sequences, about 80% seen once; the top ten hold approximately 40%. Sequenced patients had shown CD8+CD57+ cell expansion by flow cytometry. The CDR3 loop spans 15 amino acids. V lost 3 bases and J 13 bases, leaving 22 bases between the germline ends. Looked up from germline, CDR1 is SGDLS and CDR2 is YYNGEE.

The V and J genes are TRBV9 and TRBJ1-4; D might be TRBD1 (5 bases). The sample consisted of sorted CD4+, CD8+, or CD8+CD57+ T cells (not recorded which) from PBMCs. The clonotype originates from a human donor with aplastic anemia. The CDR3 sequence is CASSADSASYNPLFF. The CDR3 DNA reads TGTGCCAGCAGCGCCGACAGCGCCTCCTATAATCCACTGTTTTTT.